This T cell receptor beta chain came from a study of beta chain features in type 1 diabetes. Study overall: Across the samples, some 99 million sorted cells were examined in total.

Expressed TCRB transcripts were sequenced after all isolated RNA was converted to cDNA. Assay: immunoSEQ multiplex PCR; the TCRdb copy retains only in-frame clones and omits some. Seen here are some 150,000 clones, approximately 10% observed once, and the top ten hold over 2%. This clone was counted ten times or more. With 11 bases removed from V and 5 bases from J, the gap between germline ends came to 22 bases. Germline V gene data show CDR1 as SNHLY and CDR2 as FYNNEI. This CDR3 region has 14 residues. This chain uses TRBV2 with TRBJ2-7; D tentatively reads TRBD1 or TRBD2 (6 bases each). Sequencing input: central memory CD4+ T cells from blood. The TCR sequence derives from a man aged 18 to 29 in good health. The CDR3, as DNA: TGTGCCGTTACTGGAGGGGGGCGCAGGGACGAGCAGTACTTC. Its translation is CAVTGGGRRDEQYF.